The text below deals with one T cell receptor (beta chain). Germline CDR1 SNHLY, CDR2 FYNNEI. The germline V and J ends were trimmed by 4 bases and 0 bases, with 11 bases remaining between them. CDR3 length equals 15 residues. The record originates from a study of early T cells in non-severe SARS-CoV-2 infection. Looking at the study overall: Chains were not paired, and sequencing was done on bulk RNA from unsorted whole blood.

TCRdb reprocessed the 5' RACE reads with MiXCR, giving one entry per CDR3 protein. The sample has around 58,000 distinct CDR3 sequences; 9.5% to 15% are singletons. The TCR comes from an adult who was a healthcare worker with PCR-confirmed SARS-CoV-2 infection or an uninfected control (not recorded which). This chain joins TRBV2 and TRBJ2-3; the D gene is possibly TRBD2 (6 bases). Sequenced: whole blood. The CDR3 coding sequence is TGTGCCAGCAGTGTCGAGACTAGTAGCACAGATACGCAGTATTTT. Translating gives CASSVETSSTDTQYF.